This passage covers 15 T cell receptor beta chains from one sample sequenced in a study of response to subunit inactivated influenza vaccine (dated by TCRdb to the late 2010s). Library generation was performed with RT-PCR. The instrument was an Illumina HiSeq 2500. TCRdb reran the public reads through fastp at Q25 and MiXCR, keeping productive beta chains. Rows with a matching CDR3 protein are joined into one entry that keeps the most common DNA and genes. This sample lists almost 250,000 distinct CDR3 sequences; 12% were detected once. The top ten clonotypes cover about 7.8% of the sample. The sample was non-naive T cells sorted from PBMCs, taken 14 days before vaccination. The sample's cell subset or site, from its label and the paper: memory T cell fraction. The source is a man between 50 and 59 years old who received an inactivated influenza vaccine. Donor details come from another sample of the same person, matched by shared clones.

This clonotype has at least ten counts. The chain is built from TRBV14 and TRBJ2-7; 7 bases match TRBD1. The CDR3 loop spans 17 amino acids. Germline CDR1 is SGHDN and CDR2 is FVKESK. The junction had 12 bases not matched to a gene; V was cut back by 3 bases and J by 1 base. The CDR3 is CASSHLTGTAASYEQYF. CDR3 in DNA: TGTGCCAGCAGCCATCTTACCGGGACAGCGGCTTCCTACGAGCAGTACTTC.

In this sample, this clonotype turned up many times. The chain is built from TRBV12-3 or TRBV12-4 and TRBJ2-4, with D perhaps matching TRBD1 or TRBD2 (5 bases each). The CDR3 length is 12 residues. V lost 6 bases and J lost 9, with 12 bases in between. For the CDR3, the DNA is TGTGCCAGCAGCCGGGACCAGGGCATTCAGTACTTC. This codes for CASSRDQGIQYF.

This clonotype was recorded a few times. The V call is TRBV10-3, the J call TRBJ2-1; 9 nucleotides agree with TRBD2. Germline V gene data show CDR1 as ENHRY and CDR2 as SYGVKD. The CDR3 is 15 amino acids. The V and J ends lost 6 bases and 4 bases, in that order; junction bases with no gene match: 7. The DNA of the CDR3 is TGTGCCATCAGCTTAGCGGGAGTCGGGTACAATGAGCAGTTCTTC. It is translated as CAISLAGVGYNEQFF.

A word on this clonotype: A read error may account for a junction end that differs from germline. J is TRBJ2-7 and V is TRBV6-1; TRBD1 agrees at 9 bases. The CDR3 consists of 15 residues. Germline-derived CDR1 and CDR2 are MNHNS and SASEGT. This chain's CDR3 is CASTETGGAVHEQYF. The CDR3 DNA reads TGTGCCAGCACTGAAACAGGGGGCGCAGTTCACGAGCAGTACTTC.

This clonotype was found many times. The rearrangement joins TRBV24-1 to TRBJ2-5, with D uncertain. The CDR3 spans 13 residues. Germline CDR1 reads KGHDR; CDR2 reads SFDVKD. V gave up 9 bases and J gave up 2 bases, with 12 bases separating them. The DNA for the CDR3 is TGTGCCACCTCTTTCTTGATTCAAGAGACCCAGTACTTC. Its protein is CATSFLIQETQYF.

In this sample, this clonotype turned up many times. The rearrangement uses TRBV30 and TRBJ2-3; 10 bases fit TRBD2. This CDR3 contains 16 residues. Germline V lookup: CDR1 GTSNPN, CDR2 SVGIG (reference sequence). Trimming removed 2 bases from V and 2 bases from J; junction bases left unmatched: 7. The CDR3 spells CAWSSGTSVDTDTQYF. CDR3 DNA sequence: TGTGCCTGGAGTTCTGGGACTAGCGTCGACACAGATACGCAGTATTTT.

This clonotype was seen a few times. The chain has TRBV5-1 and TRBJ2-6; a possible D gene is TRBD2 (6 bases). The V end was cut by 4 bases, the J end by 0 bases, with 17 bases between. From germline, CDR1 is SGHRS and CDR2 YFSETQ. The CDR3 covers 18 residues. The CDR3 loop is CASSTFSGAASGANVLTF. The CDR3 nucleotides read TGCGCCAGCAGCACCTTTAGCGGTGCTGCCTCTGGGGCCAACGTCCTGACTTTC.

The V call is TRBV20-1, the J call TRBJ2-7, with TRBD2 matching over 9 bases. This CDR3 comprises 14 residues. Per the germline V gene, CDR1 is DFQATT and CDR2 is SNEGSKA (reference sequence). J lost 2 bases, V lost 0 bases, and 2 bases had no gene match. The CDR3 DNA reads TGCAGTGCTAGAGAGGCTAGCGGGACCTACGAGCAGTACTTC. Encoded protein: CSAREASGTYEQYF.

This clonotype was recorded only once. The chain links TRBV20-1 to TRBJ2-1, with D possibly matching TRBD2 (5 bases). The CDR3 consists of 14 residues. CDR1 and CDR2 from the germline V gene are DFQATT and SNEGSKA (reference sequence). Deletions cut 3 bases from V and 0 bases from J, with 9 bases between. The CDR3 is CSASPAGSYNEQFF. The CDR3 DNA is TGCAGTGCTAGCCCCGCGGGCTCCTACAATGAGCAGTTCTTC.

The rearrangement joins TRBV4-1 to TRBJ2-5; D ambiguous. Trimming pared 0 bases from V and 0 bases from J, leaving 14 bases between. From germline, CDR1 is MGHRA and CDR2 YSYEKL. The CDR3 runs 17 residues. The CDR3 loop reads CASSQDSRNAYQETQYF. The CDR3 DNA sequence: TGCGCCAGCAGCCAAGATTCCAGGAATGCGTACCAAGAGACCCAGTACTTC.

This clonotype was recorded many times. The genes are TRBV6-5 and TRBJ2-7; no clear D gene. CDR1 is MNHEY, CDR2 SVGAGI, per germline. This CDR3 spans 13 amino acids. Deletions cut 2 bases from V and 0 bases from J, with 5 bases between. CDR3 amino acids: CASSYSDSYEQYF. The CDR3 DNA is TGTGCCAGCAGTTACAGTGACTCCTACGAGCAGTACTTC.

This clonotype was recorded at least ten times. V is TRBV7-6 and J is TRBJ2-7, with TRBD2 matching over 9 bases. Germline lookup yields CDR1 SGHVS and CDR2 FNYEAQ. The V segment lost 7 bases and the J segment 2 bases; nucleotides outside the gene matches: 6. The CDR3 extends over 14 amino acids. CDR3 loop: CASTPLAGPYEQYF. The CDR3 nucleotides are TGTGCCAGCACCCCTCTAGCGGGGCCCTACGAGCAGTACTTC.

This clonotype was counted at least ten times. The chain combines TRBV20-1 with TRBJ2-7; weak D call: TRBD1 (6 bases). V was trimmed by 5 bases and J by 6 bases, leaving 11 bases between them. Germline V lookup: CDR1 DFQATT, CDR2 SNEGSKA (reference sequence). This CDR3 has 11 residues. Here the CDR3 reads CSASQGREQYF. As DNA, the CDR3 is TGCAGTGCTTCACAGGGACGCGAGCAGTACTTC.

This clonotype showed up just a few times. The rearrangement joins TRBV7-8 to TRBJ2-2; 7 bases fit TRBD2. Looked up from germline, CDR1 is SGHVS and CDR2 is FQNEAQ. With 5 bases clipped from V and 4 bases from J, the junction kept 10 bases outside the gene matches. CDR3 size: 16 residues. The CDR3 sequence is CASSPFGEGITGELFF. Written as DNA, the CDR3 is TGTGCCAGCAGCCCCTTTGGGGAGGGGATCACCGGGGAGCTGTTTTTT. The whole variable domain, filled in from reference TRBV7-8 and TRBJ2-2, reads GAGVSQSPRYKVAKRGQDVALRCDPISGHVSLFWYQQALGQGPEFLTYFQNEAQLDKSGLPSDRFFAERPEGSVSTLKIQRTQQEDSAVYLCASSPFGEGITGELFFGEGSRLTVL.

In its sample, this clonotype was seen many times. The chain couples TRBV20-1 to TRBJ2-5, with D hard to call. The germline gives CDR1 DFQATT, CDR2 SNEGSKA (reference sequence). Trimming removed 0 bases at V and 4 bases at J, with 12 bases between. This CDR3 comprises 14 residues. The CDR3 DNA is TGCAGTGCTAGAGATCCGGGCGGCGCAGAGACCCAGTACTTC. This translates into CSARDPGGAETQYF.